The rows below give T cell receptor beta chains drawn from one sample of a study of blood T cell repertoires in COVID-19. The repertoire was sequenced with immunoSEQ multiplex PCR; TCRdb's copy has only in-frame clones and lacks some. The data hold some 120,000 clones, with about 90% observed a single time. Material for sequencing was peripheral blood. These receptors were collected from a woman aged 55-70 years with acute or convalescent COVID-19. Both conserved end residues are trimmed from each CDR3. Each record gives: V gene, J gene, CDR3 protein.

v_call: TRBV7-3
j_call: TRBJ1-1
cdr3_aa: ASSQRRAGGMSTEAF

v_call: TRBV11-3
j_call: TRBJ2-1
cdr3_aa: ASSLAGSGVYNEQF

v_call: TRBV18
j_call: TRBJ2-1
cdr3_aa: ASSPPGGFYNEQF

v_call: TRBV19
j_call: TRBJ1-5
cdr3_aa: ASSPGQGAR

v_call: TRBV24-1
j_call: TRBJ2-3
cdr3_aa: ATSDSAGTSGRAGEGDTQY

v_call: TRBV29-1
j_call: TRBJ1-1
cdr3_aa: SVERGDRPDHRDTEAF

v_call: TRBV6-1
j_call: TRBJ1-6
cdr3_aa: ASSDNRGLSPLH

v_call: TRBV19
j_call: TRBJ2-5
cdr3_aa: ASSHGTRGETQY

v_call: TRBV27
j_call: TRBJ1-1
cdr3_aa: ASSWGDRAGTEAF

v_call: TRBV9
j_call: TRBJ2-5
cdr3_aa: ASSVGTGGVRETQY

v_call: TRBV2
j_call: TRBJ2-2
cdr3_aa: ASSAVSNAGELF

v_call: TRBV3-1/TRBV3-2
j_call: TRBJ1-2
cdr3_aa: ASSLVGYGYT

v_call: TRBV5-1
j_call: TRBJ2-7
cdr3_aa: ASSLAGGSVEQY

v_call: TRBV29-1
j_call: TRBJ1-5
cdr3_aa: SVETGGNQPQH

v_call: TRBV5-4
j_call: TRBJ2-2
cdr3_aa: ASSQLGGRQSGTGELF

v_call: TRBV19
j_call: TRBJ2-2
cdr3_aa: ASTVLQGSTGELF

v_call: TRBV19
j_call: TRBJ2-3
cdr3_aa: ASAGLAGGPDTQY

v_call: TRBV7-3
j_call: TRBJ2-2
cdr3_aa: ASSFETGLGGELF

v_call: TRBV7-3
j_call: TRBJ2-3
cdr3_aa: ASSLLKSQRFSTDTQY

v_call: TRBV7-2
j_call: TRBJ1-4
cdr3_aa: ASSRYGLEEKLF

v_call: TRBV11-1
j_call: TRBJ1-1
cdr3_aa: ASSLDGLRGTEAF

v_call: TRBV10-3
j_call: TRBJ1-1
cdr3_aa: AISGTGGNTEAF